The 23 T cell receptor beta chains reported below all come from one sample, sequenced in a study of T cell clones after liver transplantation. Clones were read by immunoSEQ multiplex PCR, and TCRdb kept only the in-frame ones, dropping some. The data show tens of thousands of clones, roughly 85% seen once. The sequences come from CD4+ T cells from blood, collected at the 22-month timepoint. Receptors were obtained from a human patient who received a liver transplant. Some T cells may be the graft donor's.

This chain uses TRBV7-2 with TRBJ1-6; D gene unclear. The V end was cut by 2 bases, the J end by 5 bases, with 10 bases between. The CDR3 loop spans 15 amino acids. The germline CDR1 and CDR2 sequences are SGHTA and FQGNSA. CDR3 nucleotide sequence: TGTGCCAGCAGCTTACGTGCGCCGGATAATTCACCCCTCCACTTT. Its translation: CASSLRAPDNSPLHF.

V usage is TRBV4-3 and J usage is TRBJ2-5; no definite D call. The CDR3 runs 14 residues. Trimming took 0 bases from V and 6 from J, leaving 11 bases between them. CDR1 is LGHNA, CDR2 YSLEER, per germline. CDR3 nucleotide sequence: TGCGCCAGCAGCCAAGAAATTAGCACACAGACCCAGTACTTC. Its translation is CASSQEISTQTQYF.

The chain links TRBV14 to TRBJ2-4; a possible D gene is TRBD2 (6 bases). The V end lost 3 bases, the J end lost 0 bases, and 12 bases lay between the germline ends. Germline loops: CDR1 SGHDN, CDR2 FVKESK. The length of the CDR3 is 16 residues. CDR3 sequence (DNA): TGTGCCAGCAGCCATTTAGCGGATCTAGCCAAAAACATTCAGTACTTC. Its translation is CASSHLADLAKNIQYF.

The chain is built from TRBV25-1 and TRBJ1-1; D is uncertain. The V and J ends lost 6 bases and 2 bases respectively, with 19 bases between them. CDR3 size: 16 residues. Germline-derived CDR1 and CDR2 are MGHDK and SYGVNS. The chain's CDR3 is CASSPNGRKGNTEAFF. CDR3 in DNA: TGTGCCAGCAGCCCCAATGGAAGGAAGGGTAACACTGAAGCTTTCTTT.

As DNA, the CDR3 is TGTGCCAGCATCCTGGCGGGAGGCACCGGGGAGCTGTTTTTT. Translation gives CASILAGGTGELFF. The V gene is TRBV2, the J gene TRBJ2-2, with 8 bases identical to TRBD2. Germline V CDR1 and CDR2: SNHLY, FYNNEI. The CDR3 is made up of 14 amino acids. J lost 4 bases, V lost 7 bases, and 5 bases had no gene match. Together with reference TRBV2 and TRBJ2-2, the CDR3 gives the full variable domain: EPEVTQTPSHQVTQMGQEVILRCVPISNHLYFYWYRQILGQKVEFLVSFYNNEISEKSEIFDDQFSVERPDGSNFTLKIRSTKLEDSAMYFCASILAGGTGELFFGEGSRLTVL.

The chain recombines TRBV7-2 with TRBJ2-5; D is perhaps TRBD1 (6 bases). The V and J ends lost 5 bases and 3 bases respectively, with 13 bases between them. The CDR3 length is 14 residues. From germline, CDR1 is SGHTA and CDR2 FQGNSA. The CDR3, as DNA: TGTGCCAGCAGCCAAAATCGGGACAAAGAGACCCAGTACTTC. Amino acids: CASSQNRDKETQYF.

The count of this clone is one. The V gene is TRBV19, the J gene TRBJ1-4; 7 positions agree with TRBD1. The J segment lost 4 bases and the V segment lost 7 bases, leaving 9 bases of the junction unmatched. Germline values: CDR1 LNHDA, CDR2 SQIVND (reference sequence). The CDR3 runs to 15 residues. The CDR3 region has the DNA TGTGCCAGTACCGACCGCGGGACAGATAATGAAAAACTGTTTTTT. Amino acid sequence: CASTDRGTDNEKLFF.

This clone came up a few times. The rearrangement joins TRBV7-9 to TRBJ1-2; D remains unclear. V lost 5 bases and J lost 2, with 6 bases in between. Germline CDR1 SEHNR, CDR2 FQNEAQ (reference sequence). This CDR3 comprises 12 residues. The CDR3 protein is CASSGLNYGYTF. CDR3 sequence (DNA): TGTGCCAGCAGCGGTCTGAACTATGGCTACACCTTC.

This chain joins TRBV5-6 and TRBJ1-2; tentatively, D is TRBD1 (5 bases). The V end lost 1 base, the J end lost 5 bases, and 6 bases lay between the germline ends. Germline CDR1 and CDR2: SGHDT and YYEEEE. The length of the CDR3 is 12 residues. The CDR3: CASSLRGYGYTF. DNA for the CDR3: TGTGCCAGCAGCTTGAGGGGATATGGCTACACCTTC.

CDR3 bases: TGTGCCAGTAGTATCCCTGGGACAGGGTTTGACAAACTGTTTTTT. It encodes CASSIPGTGFDKLFF. V and J are TRBV19 and TRBJ1-4, with 9 bases identical to TRBD1. V was pared by 3 bases and J by 11 bases, with 10 bases of the junction left unmatched. The V gene's germline CDR1 is LNHDA and CDR2 SQIVND (reference sequence). There are 15 residues in the CDR3. Looking up the rest from reference TRBV19 and TRBJ1-4 gives the full variable domain: DGGITQSPKYLFRKEGQNVTLSCEQNLNHDAMYWYRQDPGQGLRLIYYSQIVNDFQKGDIAEGYSVSREKKESFPLTVTSAQKNPTAFYLCASSIPGTGFDKLFFGSGTQLSVL.

CDR3 coding DNA: TGTGCCAGCAGCTCTAGCGGGAGGGCCGAGGAGACCCAGTACTTC. Translating gives CASSSSGRAEETQYF. The chain employs TRBV7-9 and TRBJ2-5; TRBD2 matches at 12 bases. The CDR3 runs 15 residues. Germline V gene sequence: CDR1 SEHNR, CDR2 FQNEAQ (reference sequence). V trimming: 4 bases; J trimming: 5 bases; junction bases outside the gene matches: 5.

This clone showed up just a few times. The chain joins TRBV5-4 to TRBJ1-1, with D unclear. This CDR3 is 15 amino acids long. CDR1 SGHNT and CDR2 YYREEE come from the germline V gene (reference sequence). Trimming took off 3 bases at V and 4 bases at J, with 16 bases between the two ends. CDR3: CASSSKSGLGTEAFF. The CDR3 DNA is TGTGCCAGCAGCTCGAAATCGGGTCTGGGCACTGAAGCTTTCTTT.

V is TRBV19 and J is TRBJ2-2; no clear D gene. V was clipped by 5 bases and J by 11 bases, with 21 bases between them. Per the germline V gene, CDR1 is LNHDA and CDR2 is SQIVND (reference sequence). This CDR3 region has 15 residues. CDR3 amino acids: CASSPLVGGPTELFF. The CDR3 DNA follows: TGTGCCAGTAGTCCTTTGGTCGGTGGCCCAACTGAGCTGTTTTTT.

The V call is TRBV5-4, the J call TRBJ2-3, with TRBD2 identical over 10 bases. Trimming took 3 bases from V and 5 from J; bases not matched to a gene: 6. The length of the CDR3 is 15 residues. Germline values: CDR1 SGHNT, CDR2 YYREEE (reference sequence). Written as DNA, the CDR3 is TGTGCCAGCAGCTCTAGCGGGGGCCGGGAAGATACGCAGTATTTT. Protein product: CASSSSGGREDTQYF.

J is TRBJ2-1 and V is TRBV7-9; 9 nucleotides line up with TRBD2. Per germline, CDR1 SEHNR and CDR2 FQNEAQ (reference sequence). V dropped 6 bases and J dropped 9; count of bases not matched to a gene: 9. The CDR3 has 14 residues. CDR3 nucleotide sequence: TGTGCCAGCAGTTTATTAGCGGGAGTCATTGAGCAGTTCTTC. Encoded protein: CASSLLAGVIEQFF.

The V and J genes are TRBV7-2 and TRBJ1-2; D is perhaps TRBD1 (6 bases). The CDR3 totals 14 residues. The V gene lost 5 bases and the J gene lost 3 bases, with 13 bases spanning the gap. The germline V gene encodes CDR1 SGHTA and CDR2 FQGNSA. The CDR3 DNA follows: TGTGCCAGCAGCCCACGACGGACAGACTATGGCTACACCTTC. Encoded protein: CASSPRRTDYGYTF.

The CDR3 DNA sequence: TGTGCCAGCAGCGTAGCGGGAGGGTTCGAGCAGTACTTC. Translated, it gives CASSVAGGFEQYF. The genes are TRBV9 and TRBJ2-7, with 8 bases matching TRBD2. The CDR3 sequence is 13 residues long. The V segment lost 0 bases and the J segment 6 bases; nucleotides outside the gene matches: 2. The germline gives CDR1 SGDLS, CDR2 YYNGEE.

This chain links TRBV18 with TRBJ1-2; D not resolved. The length of the CDR3 is 16 residues. Trimming shortened V by 0 bases and J by 2 bases, and 13 bases separated the two germline ends. The germline gives CDR1 KGHSH, CDR2 LQKENI. CDR3 loop: CASSPPFSRKNYGYTF. DNA of the CDR3: TGTGCCAGCTCACCACCTTTTTCGCGGAAAAACTATGGCTACACCTTC.

V gene TRBV28 combines with J gene TRBJ2-7; D is uncertain. The CDR3 consists of 13 residues. V lost 7 bases and J lost 3, with 13 bases in between. Germline CDR1 is MDHEN and CDR2 is SYDVKM. The CDR3 DNA sequence: TGTGCCAGCACTAACGGCGGTAACTACGAGCAGTACTTC. Translated: CASTNGGNYEQYF.

CDR3 DNA: TGTGCCAGCAGCAGGGTAGCGGGGGGATCGGACACCGGGGAGCTGTTTTTT. It yields the protein CASSRVAGGSDTGELFF. This chain connects TRBV4-2 to TRBJ2-2, with TRBD2 identical over 10 bases. With V trimmed by 5 bases and J by 3 bases, 9 bases remained unmatched. CDR1 is LGHNA, CDR2 YNFKEQ, per germline. This CDR3 spans 17 amino acids.

This chain uses TRBV11-2 with TRBJ2-2; 8 bases fit TRBD1. Per germline, CDR1 SGHAT and CDR2 FQNNGV. This CDR3 is 15 amino acids long. V lost 1 base, J lost 5 bases, and 3 bases stayed unmatched. The CDR3 DNA is TGTGCCAGCAGCTTAGGGACAGGGTGGACCGGGGAGCTGTTTTTT. It specifies CASSLGTGWTGELFF.

This chain uses TRBV6-5 with TRBJ2-1; a weak D match, TRBD2 (6 bases). The CDR3 has 13 amino acids. CDR1 is MNHEY and CDR2 is SVGAGI in the germline V gene. V was trimmed by 9 bases and J by 2 bases, leaving 11 bases between them. This chain's CDR3 is CASDSGTYNEQFF. The CDR3 DNA sequence: TGTGCCAGTGATAGCGGAACCTACAATGAGCAGTTCTTC.

The genes are TRBV5-1 and TRBJ1-6; TRBD1 agrees at 12 bases. The ends lost 4 bases at V and 10 bases at J; junction bases unmatched: 12. Looked up from germline, CDR1 is SGHRS and CDR2 is YFSETQ. The CDR3 runs 17 residues. In DNA form, the CDR3 reads TGCGCCAGCAGCCAACAAGCCCCGGGACAGGGGGCATCACCCCTCCACTTT. This gives the protein CASSQQAPGQGASPLHF.